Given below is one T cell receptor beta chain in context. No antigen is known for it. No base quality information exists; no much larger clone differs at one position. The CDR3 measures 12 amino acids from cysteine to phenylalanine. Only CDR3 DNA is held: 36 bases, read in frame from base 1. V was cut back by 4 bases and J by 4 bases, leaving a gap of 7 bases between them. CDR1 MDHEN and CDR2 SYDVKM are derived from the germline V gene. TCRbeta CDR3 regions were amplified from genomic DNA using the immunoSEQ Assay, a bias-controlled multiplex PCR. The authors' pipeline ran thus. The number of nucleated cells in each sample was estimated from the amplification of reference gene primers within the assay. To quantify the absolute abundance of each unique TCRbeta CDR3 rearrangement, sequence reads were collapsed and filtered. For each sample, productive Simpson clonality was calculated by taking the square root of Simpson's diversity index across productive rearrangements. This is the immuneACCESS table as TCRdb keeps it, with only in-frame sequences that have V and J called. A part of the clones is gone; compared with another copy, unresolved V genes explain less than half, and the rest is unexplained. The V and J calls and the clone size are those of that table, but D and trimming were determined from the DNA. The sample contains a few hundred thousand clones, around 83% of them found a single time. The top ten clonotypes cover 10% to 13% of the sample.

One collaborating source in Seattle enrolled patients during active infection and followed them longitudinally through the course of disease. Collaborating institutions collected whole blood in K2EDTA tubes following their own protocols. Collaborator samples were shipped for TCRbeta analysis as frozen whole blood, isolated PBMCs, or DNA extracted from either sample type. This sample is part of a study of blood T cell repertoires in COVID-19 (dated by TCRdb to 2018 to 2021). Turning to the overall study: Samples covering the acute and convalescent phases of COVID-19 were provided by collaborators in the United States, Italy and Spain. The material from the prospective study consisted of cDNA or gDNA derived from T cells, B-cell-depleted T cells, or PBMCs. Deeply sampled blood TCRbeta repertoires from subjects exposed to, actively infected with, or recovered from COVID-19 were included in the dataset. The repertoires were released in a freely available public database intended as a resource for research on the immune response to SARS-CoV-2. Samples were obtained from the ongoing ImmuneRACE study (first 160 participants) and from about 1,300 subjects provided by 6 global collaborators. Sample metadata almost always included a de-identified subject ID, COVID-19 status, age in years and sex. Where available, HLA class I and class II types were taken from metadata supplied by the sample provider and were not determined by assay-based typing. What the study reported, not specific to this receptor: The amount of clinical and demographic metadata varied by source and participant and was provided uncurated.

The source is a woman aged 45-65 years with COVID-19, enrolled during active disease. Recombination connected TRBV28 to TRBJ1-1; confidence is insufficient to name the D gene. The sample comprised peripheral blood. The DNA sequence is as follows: TGTGCCAGCAGTTCCCCGTTCACTGAAGCTTTCTTT. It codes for CASSSPFTEAFF.